This is a list of T cell receptor beta chains from one sample in a study of blood T cell repertoires in COVID-19. Repertoires were generated with immunoSEQ multiplex PCR, while TCRdb's copy carries only in-frame clones and drops some. The sample has 210,000 or so clones, approximately 90% seen once. What was sequenced was peripheral blood. These receptors came from a man aged 45-65 years with acute or convalescent COVID-19. CDR3s include the opening cysteine and the closing phenylalanine or tryptophan. Each record gives: D gene, V gene, J gene, clone size, CDR3 DNA, CDR3 protein. D genes are given only for firm matches. Clone size, where shown, is once, few, many, or a class for clones that have expanded.

D gene: NA
V gene: TRBV29-1
J gene: TRBJ1-1
clone size: once
CDR3 DNA: TGCAGCGCCGTAGGGGAAGGGTTCGTTGAAGCTTTCTTT
CDR3 protein: CSAVGEGFVEAFF

D gene: NA
V gene: TRBV6-5
J gene: TRBJ1-2
clone size: NA
CDR3 DNA: TGTGCCAGCACCCGAGGGGAGGCCTTTAACTATGGCTACACCTTC
CDR3 protein: CASTRGEAFNYGYTF

D gene: NA
V gene: TRBV6-5
J gene: TRBJ1-2
clone size: NA
CDR3 DNA: TGTGCCAGCAGTCTCGACAGAACGGTTGGCTACACCTTC
CDR3 protein: CASSLDRTVGYTF

D gene: TRBD1
V gene: TRBV10-1
J gene: TRBJ1-1
clone size: NA
CDR3 DNA: TGCGCCAGCAGTGAGAGGTCAGGGGGTCGGACTGAAGCTTTCTTT
CDR3 protein: CASSERSGGRTEAFF

D gene: NA
V gene: TRBV5-1
J gene: TRBJ1-6
clone size: NA
CDR3 DNA: TGCGCCAGCATGGGGGGAAGGGGTTCACCCCTCCACTTT
CDR3 protein: CASMGGRGSPLHF

D gene: NA
V gene: TRBV6-5
J gene: TRBJ2-5
clone size: NA
CDR3 DNA: TGTGCCAGCAGCCTCAACGGGGGTCAAGAGACCCAGTACTTC
CDR3 protein: CASSLNGGQETQYF

D gene: TRBD1
V gene: TRBV5-6
J gene: TRBJ1-2
clone size: few
CDR3 DNA: TGTGCCAGCAGCCCCGGGACAGGGGGGTCCTATGGCTACACCTTC
CDR3 protein: CASSPGTGGSYGYTF

D gene: NA
V gene: TRBV18
J gene: TRBJ1-1
clone size: NA
CDR3 DNA: TGTGCCAGCTCACCTACACTGAACACTGAAGCTTTCTTT
CDR3 protein: CASSPTLNTEAFF

D gene: NA
V gene: TRBV6-5
J gene: TRBJ1-5
clone size: once
CDR3 DNA: TGTGCCAGCAGGGACATTGGCAATCAGCCCCAGCATTTT
CDR3 protein: CASRDIGNQPQHF

D gene: NA
V gene: TRBV5-8
J gene: TRBJ2-5
clone size: once
CDR3 DNA: TGTGCCAGCAGCTTGAACAGAGAAGAGACCCAGTACTTC
CDR3 protein: CASSLNREETQYF

D gene: TRBD1
V gene: TRBV6-5
J gene: TRBJ1-3
clone size: NA
CDR3 DNA: TGTGCCAGCCTATCAGGGGGTTCTGGAAACACCATATATTTT
CDR3 protein: CASLSGGSGNTIYF

D gene: TRBD1
V gene: TRBV6-1
J gene: TRBJ1-5
clone size: NA
CDR3 DNA: TGTGCCAGCAGTGAATATGGGCCAGGGGGGCCCAATCAGCCCCAGCATTTT
CDR3 protein: CASSEYGPGGPNQPQHF

D gene: NA
V gene: TRBV6-5
J gene: TRBJ1-2
clone size: NA
CDR3 DNA: TGTGCCAGCAGTATACAAGGTCCTGACGGGGGCTACACCTTC
CDR3 protein: CASSIQGPDGGYTF

D gene: TRBD1
V gene: TRBV6-2/TRBV6-3
J gene: TRBJ1-2
clone size: NA
CDR3 DNA: TGTGCCAGCAGTTACTCGACAGGGAACGTCGGCTATGGCTACACCTTC
CDR3 protein: CASSYSTGNVGYGYTF

D gene: NA
V gene: TRBV18
J gene: TRBJ2-2
clone size: NA
CDR3 DNA: TGTGCCAGCTCACCCCCAGGCCGCACCGGGGAGCTGTTTTTT
CDR3 protein: CASSPPGRTGELFF

D gene: TRBD2
V gene: TRBV18
J gene: TRBJ2-3
clone size: NA
CDR3 DNA: TGTGCCAGCTCACCACCGGGCGGGGGAGACACAGATACGCAGTATTTT
CDR3 protein: CASSPPGGGDTDTQYF

D gene: TRBD2
V gene: TRBV25-1
J gene: TRBJ2-2
clone size: NA
CDR3 DNA: TGTGCCAGCAGTGACAGCGGGGGGTCAAACACCGGGGAGCTGTTTTTT
CDR3 protein: CASSDSGGSNTGELFF

D gene: TRBD1
V gene: TRBV6-5
J gene: TRBJ1-3
clone size: NA
CDR3 DNA: TGTGCCAGCCGGGGGACAGTCTCTGGAAACACCATATATTTT
CDR3 protein: CASRGTVSGNTIYF

D gene: NA
V gene: TRBV2
J gene: TRBJ1-6
clone size: NA
CDR3 DNA: TGTGCCAGCACCCCCGGGACAACCTATTCACCCCTCCACTTT
CDR3 protein: CASTPGTTYSPLHF

D gene: TRBD1
V gene: TRBV18
J gene: TRBJ1-5
clone size: NA
CDR3 DNA: TGTGCCAGCTCCCCCGGGACAGGGAATCAGCCCCAGCATTTT
CDR3 protein: CASSPGTGNQPQHF

D gene: NA
V gene: TRBV5-8
J gene: TRBJ1-1
clone size: NA
CDR3 DNA: TGTGCCAGCAGCTTGGAACTAAACCGCTTGGTCACTGAAGCTTTCTTT
CDR3 protein: CASSLELNRLVTEAFF

D gene: TRBD1
V gene: TRBV9
J gene: TRBJ1-6
clone size: NA
CDR3 DNA: TGTGCCAGCAGCGGCCAGACAGGGGAAAGAGAGAGTTCACCCCTCCACTTT
CDR3 protein: CASSGQTGERESSPLHF

D gene: NA
V gene: TRBV4-1
J gene: TRBJ1-1
clone size: NA
CDR3 DNA: TGCGCCAGCAGCCAAGAAAGGCTGGGAGGTGAAGCTTTCTTT
CDR3 protein: CASSQERLGGEAFF

D gene: TRBD2
V gene: TRBV27
J gene: TRBJ2-5
clone size: NA
CDR3 DNA: TGTGCCAGCAGTTTACGACCGGGACTAGGTGTCCAAGAGACCCAGTACTTC
CDR3 protein: CASSLRPGLGVQETQYF

D gene: NA
V gene: TRBV16
J gene: TRBJ1-2
clone size: NA
CDR3 DNA: TGTGCCAGCAGCCACCCCGGCGGAGGCTATGGCTACACCTTC
CDR3 protein: CASSHPGGGYGYTF

D gene: TRBD1
V gene: TRBV6-2/TRBV6-3
J gene: TRBJ1-1
clone size: NA
CDR3 DNA: TGTGCCAGCAGCCTGGGACAGTTGAACACTGAAGCTTTCTTT
CDR3 protein: CASSLGQLNTEAFF